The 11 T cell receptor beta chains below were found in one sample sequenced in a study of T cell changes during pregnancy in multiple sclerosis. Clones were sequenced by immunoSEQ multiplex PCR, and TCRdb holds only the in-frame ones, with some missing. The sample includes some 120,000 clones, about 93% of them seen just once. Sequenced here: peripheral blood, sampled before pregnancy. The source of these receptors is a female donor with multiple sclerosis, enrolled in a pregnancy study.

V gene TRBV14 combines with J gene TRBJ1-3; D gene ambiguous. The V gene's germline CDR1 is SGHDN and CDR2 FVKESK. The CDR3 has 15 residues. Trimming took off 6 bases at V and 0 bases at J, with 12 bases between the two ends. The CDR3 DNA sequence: TGTGCCAGCAGACCATCAGGTAGCTCTGGAAACACCATATATTTT. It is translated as CASRPSGSSGNTIYF.

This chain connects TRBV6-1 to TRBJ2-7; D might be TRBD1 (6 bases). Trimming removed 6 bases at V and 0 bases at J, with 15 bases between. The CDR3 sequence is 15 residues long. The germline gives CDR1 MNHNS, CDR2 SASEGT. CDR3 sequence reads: CASSAPGAPSYEQYF. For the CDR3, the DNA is TGTGCCAGCAGCGCCCCAGGGGCACCCTCCTACGAGCAGTACTTC.

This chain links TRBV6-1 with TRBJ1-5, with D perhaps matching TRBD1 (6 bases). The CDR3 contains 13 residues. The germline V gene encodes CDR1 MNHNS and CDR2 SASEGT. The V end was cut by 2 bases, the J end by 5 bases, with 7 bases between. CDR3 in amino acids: CASSEYRDQPQHF. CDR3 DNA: TGTGCCAGCAGTGAATACAGGGATCAGCCCCAGCATTTT.

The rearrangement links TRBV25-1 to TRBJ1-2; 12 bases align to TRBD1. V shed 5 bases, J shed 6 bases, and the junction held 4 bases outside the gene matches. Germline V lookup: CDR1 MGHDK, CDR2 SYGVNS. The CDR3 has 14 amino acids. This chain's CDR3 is CASSPGQGANGYTF. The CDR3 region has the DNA TGTGCCAGCAGTCCGGGACAGGGGGCGAATGGCTACACCTTC.

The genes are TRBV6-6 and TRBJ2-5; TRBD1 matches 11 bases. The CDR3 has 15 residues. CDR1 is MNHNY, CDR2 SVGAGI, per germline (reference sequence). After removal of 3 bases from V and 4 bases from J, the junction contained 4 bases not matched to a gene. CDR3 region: CASSYLGTGGETQYF. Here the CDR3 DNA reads TGTGCCAGCAGTTATTTGGGGACAGGGGGAGAGACCCAGTACTTC.

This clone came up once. The CDR3: CASSFQAGGRQFF. The DNA of the CDR3 is TGTGCCAGCAGCTTCCAAGCGGGAGGGCGGCAGTTCTTC. The chain carries TRBV7-3 and TRBJ2-1; 10 bases fit TRBD2. J gave up 12 bases and V 3 bases, and 5 bases lay outside the gene matches. The CDR3 covers 13 residues. Germline loops: CDR1 SGHTA, CDR2 FQGTGA.

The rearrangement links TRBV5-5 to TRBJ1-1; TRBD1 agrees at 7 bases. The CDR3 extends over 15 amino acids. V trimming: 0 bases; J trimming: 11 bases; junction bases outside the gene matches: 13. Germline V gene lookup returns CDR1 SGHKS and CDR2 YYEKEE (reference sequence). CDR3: CASSLGGDSSRRAFF. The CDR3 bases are TGTGCCAGCAGCTTGGGGGGGGACAGCTCACGAAGGGCTTTCTTT.

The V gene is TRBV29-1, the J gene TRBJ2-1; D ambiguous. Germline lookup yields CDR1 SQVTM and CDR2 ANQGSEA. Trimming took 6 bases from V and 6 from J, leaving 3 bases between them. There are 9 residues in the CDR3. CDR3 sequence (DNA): TGCAGCGTGGCCAATGAGCAGTTCTTC. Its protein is CSVANEQFF.

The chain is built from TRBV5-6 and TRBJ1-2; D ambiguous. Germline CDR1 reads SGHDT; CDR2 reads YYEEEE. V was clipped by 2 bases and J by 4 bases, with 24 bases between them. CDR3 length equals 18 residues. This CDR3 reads CASSFAGADLPRTYGYTF. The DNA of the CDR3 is TGTGCCAGCAGCTTCGCCGGAGCAGATCTCCCACGCACCTATGGCTACACCTTC.

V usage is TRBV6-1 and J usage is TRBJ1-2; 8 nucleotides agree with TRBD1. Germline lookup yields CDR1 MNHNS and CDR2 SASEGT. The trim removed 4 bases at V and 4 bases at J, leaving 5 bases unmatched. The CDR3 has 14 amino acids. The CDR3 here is CASSAWTGFYGYTF. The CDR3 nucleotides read TGTGCCAGCAGTGCTTGGACAGGGTTCTATGGCTACACCTTC.

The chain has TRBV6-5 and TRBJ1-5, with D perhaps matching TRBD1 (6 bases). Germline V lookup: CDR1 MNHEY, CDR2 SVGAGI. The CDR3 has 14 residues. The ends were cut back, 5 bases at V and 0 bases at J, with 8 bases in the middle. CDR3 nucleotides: TGTGCCAGCAGTCGACAGGCTAGCAATCAGCCCCAGCATTTT. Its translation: CASSRQASNQPQHF.